This T cell receptor (beta chain) was identified during a study of cytomegalovirus exposure and HLA in healthy donors. Study overall: HLA-typed donors were the source of about 85 million unique TCRs held in an early data release. Study outcomes and limitations: In a later analysis, HLA-C alleles had the fewest associated TCRs, DRB1 alleles the most. Reports showed the classifier diagnosing cytomegalovirus status with high specificity and sensitivity.

The PCR employed 60 Vbeta primers together with 13 Jbeta primers. As processed by the authors: Approximately 83 million unique TCR beta chains, 10 million to 14 million shared, were counted in a later analysis. Produced via immunoSEQ multiplex PCR; TCRdb's table is partial and in-frame only. The DNA gave D and trimming, while V, J and clone size come from that table. The data hold about 140,000 clones, with 70% to 90% observed a single time. Worth noting for this clone: Its specificity is unknown.

The CDR3 runs to 17 residues. After removal of 0 bases from V and 0 bases from J, the junction contained 4 bases not matched to a gene. Germline CDR1 is WNHNN and CDR2 is SYGVQD (reference sequence). The sequencing sample was made of PBMCs. This receptor was taken from a middle-aged woman in good health and CMV-seronegative. The V call is TRBV10-1, the J call TRBJ2-3; 9 nucleotides agree with TRBD2. The CDR3 DNA is TGCGCCAGCAGTGAGTCGGCTAGCGGGGCCAGCACAGATACGCAGTATTTT. Protein sequence: CASSESASGASTDTQYF.